These T cell receptor beta chains were read from a single sample in a study of identical twins. TCRdb reprocessed the 5' RACE reads via MiXCR and lists one record per CDR3 protein. The data show about 720,000 distinct CDR3 sequences, approximately 9% seen once. The same sample was also studied in work on yellow fever vaccine responses in identical twins.

What was sequenced was PBMCs. The origin of the receptors is a woman in her late teens or twenties in good health. CDR3s include the opening cysteine and the closing phenylalanine or tryptophan. Each record gives: D gene, clone size, J gene, V gene, CDR3 protein, CDR3 DNA. The D gene is left open where the match is weak. Size values are once, few and many counts, or a class for expanded clones, and some rows have none.

TRBD2	many	TRBJ2-1	TRBV12-3/TRBV12-4	CASSNTSGAYNEQFF	TGTGCCAGCAGTAATACTAGCGGCGCCTACAATGAGCAGTTCTTC
TRBD1	few	TRBJ2-2	TRBV6-1	CASSVGTGAAGELFF	TGTGCCAGCAGTGTAGGGACAGGGGCGGCCGGGGAGCTGTTTTTT
.	.	TRBJ2-3	TRBV10-3	CAIRSETDTQYF	TGTGCCATCAGGTCAGAAACAGATACGCAGTATTTT
TRBD2	many	TRBJ2-5	TRBV7-2	CASSRTSGVETQYF	TGTGCCAGCAGCCGGACTAGCGGGGTGGAGACCCAGTACTTC
.	.	TRBJ2-2	TRBV18	CASSPEPMNTGELFF	TGTGCCAGCTCACCAGAACCGATGAACACCGGGGAGCTGTTTTTT
TRBD1	few	TRBJ2-6	TRBV15	CATSRGRDRAGANVLTF	TGTGCCACCAGCAGAGGACGGGACAGGGCGGGGGCCAACGTCCTGACTTTC
TRBD1	few	TRBJ2-3	TRBV7-3	CASSLTADRGTDTQYF	TGTGCCAGCAGCTTAACCGCGGACAGGGGAACAGATACGCAGTATTTT
.	few	TRBJ1-2	TRBV21-1	CASSTNRANYGYTF	TGTGCCAGCAGCACGAACAGAGCTAACTATGGCTACACCTTC
.	many	TRBJ2-7	TRBV4-3	CASSQGFDGSYEQYF	TGCGCCAGCAGCCAAGGTTTCGACGGTTCATACGAGCAGTACTTC
.	few	TRBJ2-7	TRBV21-1	CASSPRGRGTYEQYF	TGTGCCAGCAGCCCCAGGGGACGGGGCACCTACGAGCAGTACTTC
.	.	TRBJ2-7	TRBV4-1	CASSQVGTGVDEQYF	TGCGCCAGCAGCCAAGTAGGAACAGGTGTGGACGAGCAGTACTTC
.	few	TRBJ2-7	TRBV25-1	CASSGRSRARGEQYF	TGTGCCAGCAGTGGGAGAAGCAGGGCTCGCGGCGAGCAGTACTTC
.	.	TRBJ2-5	TRBV7-2	CAGSFDRETQYF	TGTGCCGGCAGCTTCGACCGAGAGACCCAGTACTTC
TRBD1	few	TRBJ2-2	TRBV15	CATSRWGTGGIAGELFF	TGTGCCACCAGCAGGTGGGGGACAGGGGGCATCGCCGGGGAGCTGTTTTTT
.	few	TRBJ2-7	TRBV7-2	CASSLFVESYEQYF	TGTGCCAGCAGCTTATTTGTCGAATCCTACGAGCAGTACTTC
TRBD2	many	TRBJ2-1	TRBV4-1	CASSHDPPLAGIDEQFF	TGCGCCAGCAGCCATGATCCTCCCCTAGCGGGAATAGATGAGCAGTTCTTC
.	.	TRBJ2-3	TRBV5-4	CASANGPTESTQYF	TGTGCCAGCGCTAACGGGCCCACAGAGAGTACGCAGTATTTT
.	few	TRBJ1-3	TRBV28	CASRTAAAGNTIYF	TGTGCCAGCAGGACAGCGGCGGCTGGAAACACCATATATTTT
.	.	TRBJ1-5	TRBV6-5	CASSYNGLRQPQHF	TGTGCCAGCAGTTACAACGGTCTGAGACAGCCCCAGCATTTT
TRBD1	few	TRBJ1-5	TRBV6-2/TRBV6-3	CASSYRSGGGQPQHF	TGTGCCAGCAGTTATCGGTCAGGGGGCGGTCAGCCCCAGCATTTT
.	few	TRBJ2-7	TRBV28	CASSRPMGVGAYEQYF	TGTGCCAGCAGCCGACCTATGGGGGTTGGGGCCTACGAGCAGTACTTC
.	.	TRBJ2-3	TRBV5-1	CASSLGRPLGADTQYF	TGCGCCAGCAGCTTAGGAAGGCCTTTGGGGGCAGATACGCAGTATTTT
.	.	TRBJ1-1	TRBV29-1	CSVVKPGRQNTEAFF	TGCAGCGTTGTTAAACCGGGACGGCAGAACACTGAAGCTTTCTTT
TRBD2	.	TRBJ2-1	TRBV20-1	CSADSSGRAGIQGEQFF	TGCAGTGCTGACTCTAGCGGGAGGGCCGGTATCCAGGGTGAGCAGTTCTTC
.	.	TRBJ2-1	TRBV29-1	CSVDSRGSYNEQFF	TGCAGCGTTGATAGCAGGGGCTCCTACAATGAGCAGTTCTTC
TRBD2	many	TRBJ2-3	TRBV15	CATSRDFGEWASGRYTDTQYF	TGTGCCACCAGCAGAGATTTCGGGGAATGGGCTAGCGGGAGATACACAGATACGCAGTATTTT
TRBD2	many	TRBJ2-1	TRBV5-1	CASSLVPSGRSYNEQFF	TGCGCCAGCAGCTTGGTGCCTAGCGGGAGGTCCTACAATGAGCAGTTCTTC
.	.	TRBJ2-2	TRBV24-1	CATYAGVPGELFF	TGTGCCACGTATGCAGGGGTCCCCGGGGAGCTGTTTTTT
TRBD1	few	TRBJ1-2	TRBV3-1	CASSHFGTGGGYTF	TGTGCCAGCAGCCATTTTGGGACAGGGGGTGGCTACACCTTC
.	.	TRBJ2-7	TRBV25-1	CASGASGEQYF	TGTGCCAGCGGGGCTTCGGGCGAGCAGTACTTC
TRBD2	few	TRBJ2-3	TRBV5-6	CASSLSGIGTDTQYF	TGTGCCAGCAGCTTAAGCGGGATTGGCACAGATACGCAGTATTTT
TRBD1	.	TRBJ2-5	TRBV7-9	CASSLRQGAALKETQYF	TGTGCCAGCAGCTTGAGGCAGGGGGCGGCCCTGAAAGAGACCCAGTACTTC
.	.	TRBJ2-7	TRBV4-1	CASSQLPSDNYEQYF	TGCGCCAGCAGCCAATTGCCTAGCGACAACTACGAGCAGTACTTC
.	few	TRBJ2-7	TRBV7-9	CASSPGTFEQYF	TGTGCCAGCAGCCCAGGAACCTTCGAGCAGTACTTC
TRBD2	many	TRBJ2-5	TRBV7-2	CASSLTSGTFIQTQYF	TGTGCCAGCAGCTTGACTAGCGGGACTTTCATCCAGACCCAGTACTTC
.	once	TRBJ2-3	TRBV29-1	CSVVSGTDTHYF	TGCAGCGTTGTATCTGGCACAGATACGCACTATTTT
TRBD2	.	TRBJ2-1	TRBV24-1	CATSEGGRANSYNEQFF	TGTGCCACCAGTGAGGGCGGGAGGGCCAACTCCTACAATGAGCAGTTCTTC